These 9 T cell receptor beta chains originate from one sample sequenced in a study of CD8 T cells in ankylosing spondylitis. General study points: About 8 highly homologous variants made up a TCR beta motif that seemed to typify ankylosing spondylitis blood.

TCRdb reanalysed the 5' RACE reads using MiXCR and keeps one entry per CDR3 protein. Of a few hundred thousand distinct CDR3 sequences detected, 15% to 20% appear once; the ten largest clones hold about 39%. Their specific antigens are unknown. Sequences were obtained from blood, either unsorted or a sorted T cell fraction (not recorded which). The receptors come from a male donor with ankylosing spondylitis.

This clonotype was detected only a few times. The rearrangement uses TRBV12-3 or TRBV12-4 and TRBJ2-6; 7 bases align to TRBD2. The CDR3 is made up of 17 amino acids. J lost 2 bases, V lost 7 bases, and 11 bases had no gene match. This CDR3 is CASTHAGLLPGANVLTF. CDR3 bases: TGTGCCAGCACTCATGCGGGACTATTGCCTGGGGCCAACGTCCTGACTTTC.

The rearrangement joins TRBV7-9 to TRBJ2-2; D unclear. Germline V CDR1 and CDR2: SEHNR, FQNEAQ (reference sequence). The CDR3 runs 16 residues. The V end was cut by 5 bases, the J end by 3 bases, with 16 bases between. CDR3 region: CASSTQAGEDTGELFF. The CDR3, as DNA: TGTGCCAGCAGCACTCAGGCAGGCGAGGACACCGGGGAGCTGTTTTTT.

CDR3 bases: TGTGCCAGCAGCTTGGGGGAGGCTTCGGACGAGCAGTACTTC. Its translation: CASSLGEASDEQYF. V gene TRBV7-9 combines with J gene TRBJ2-7; D might be TRBD2 (6 bases). Germline V lookup: CDR1 SEHNR, CDR2 FQNEAQ (reference sequence). The CDR3 contains 14 residues. The germline V and J ends were trimmed by 3 bases and 5 bases, with 14 bases remaining between them.

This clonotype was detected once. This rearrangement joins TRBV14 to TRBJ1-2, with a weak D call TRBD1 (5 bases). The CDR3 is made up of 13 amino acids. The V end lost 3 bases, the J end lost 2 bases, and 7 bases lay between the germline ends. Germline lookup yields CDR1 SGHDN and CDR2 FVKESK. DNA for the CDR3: TGTGCCAGCAGCCACTCAGGGAACTATGGCTACACCTTC. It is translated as CASSHSGNYGYTF.

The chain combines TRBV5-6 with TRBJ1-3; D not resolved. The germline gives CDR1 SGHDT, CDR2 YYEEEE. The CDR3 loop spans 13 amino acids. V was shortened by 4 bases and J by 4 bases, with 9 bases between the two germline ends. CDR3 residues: CASSTPDGNTIYF. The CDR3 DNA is TGTGCCAGCAGCACCCCGGACGGAAACACCATATATTTT.

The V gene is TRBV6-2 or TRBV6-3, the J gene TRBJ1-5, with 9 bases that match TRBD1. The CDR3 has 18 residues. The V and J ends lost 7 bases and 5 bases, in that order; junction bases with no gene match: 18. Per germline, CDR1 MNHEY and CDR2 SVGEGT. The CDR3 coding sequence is TGTGCCAGCACCAAGTTATTGTCCCTGGACAGGGGACATCAGCCCCAGCATTTT. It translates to CASTKLLSLDRGHQPQHF.

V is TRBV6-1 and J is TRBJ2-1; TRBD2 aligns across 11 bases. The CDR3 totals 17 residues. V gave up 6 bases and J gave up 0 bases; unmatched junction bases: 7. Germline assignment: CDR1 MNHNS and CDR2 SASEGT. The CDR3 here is CASRTVAGGPSYNEQFF. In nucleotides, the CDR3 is TGTGCCAGCAGGACCGTAGCGGGAGGGCCCTCCTACAATGAGCAGTTCTTC.

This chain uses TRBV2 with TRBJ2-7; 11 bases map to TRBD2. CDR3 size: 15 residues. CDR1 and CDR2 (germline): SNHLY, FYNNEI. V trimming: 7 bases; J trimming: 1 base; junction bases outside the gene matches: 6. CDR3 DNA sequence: TGTGCCAGCACCCCACTAGCGGGAGTTTCCTACGAGCAGTACTTC. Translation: CASTPLAGVSYEQYF.

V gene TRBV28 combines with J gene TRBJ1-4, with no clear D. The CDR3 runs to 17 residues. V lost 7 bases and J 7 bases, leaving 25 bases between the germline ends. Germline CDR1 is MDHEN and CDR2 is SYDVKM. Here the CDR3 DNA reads TGTGCCAGCACCGCCGCCCCTGGACCGGCTGAAGGTGAAAAACTGTTTTTT. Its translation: CASTAAPGPAEGEKLFF.